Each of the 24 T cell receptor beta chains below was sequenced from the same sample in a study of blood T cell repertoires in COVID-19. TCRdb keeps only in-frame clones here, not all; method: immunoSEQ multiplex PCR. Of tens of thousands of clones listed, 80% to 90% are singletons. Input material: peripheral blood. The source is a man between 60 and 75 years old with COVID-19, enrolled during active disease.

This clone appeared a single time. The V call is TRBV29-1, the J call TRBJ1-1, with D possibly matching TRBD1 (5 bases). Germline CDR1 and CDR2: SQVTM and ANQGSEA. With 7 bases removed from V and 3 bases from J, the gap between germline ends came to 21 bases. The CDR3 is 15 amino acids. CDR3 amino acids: CSGAGGSKQDTEAFF. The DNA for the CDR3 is TGCAGCGGGGCGGGCGGGAGTAAACAGGACACTGAAGCTTTCTTT. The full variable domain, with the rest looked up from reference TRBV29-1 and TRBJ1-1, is SAVISQKPSRDICQRGTSLTIQCQVDSQVTMMFWYRQQPGQSLTLIATANQGSEATYESGFVIDKFPISRPNLTFSTLTVSNMSPEDSSIYLCSGAGGSKQDTEAFFGQGTRLTVV.

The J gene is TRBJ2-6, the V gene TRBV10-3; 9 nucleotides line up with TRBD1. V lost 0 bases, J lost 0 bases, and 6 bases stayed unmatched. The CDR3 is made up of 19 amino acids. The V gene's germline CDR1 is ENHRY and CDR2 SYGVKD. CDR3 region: CAISESNRDRASGANVLTF. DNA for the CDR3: TGTGCCATCAGTGAGTCGAATCGGGACAGGGCCTCTGGGGCCAACGTCCTGACTTTC.

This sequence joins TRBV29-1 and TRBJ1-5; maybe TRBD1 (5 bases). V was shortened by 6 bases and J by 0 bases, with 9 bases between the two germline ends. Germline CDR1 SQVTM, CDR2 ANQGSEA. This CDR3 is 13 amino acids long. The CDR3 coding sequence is TGCAGCGTACAGGACAATAGCAATCAGCCCCAGCATTTT. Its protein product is CSVQDNSNQPQHF.

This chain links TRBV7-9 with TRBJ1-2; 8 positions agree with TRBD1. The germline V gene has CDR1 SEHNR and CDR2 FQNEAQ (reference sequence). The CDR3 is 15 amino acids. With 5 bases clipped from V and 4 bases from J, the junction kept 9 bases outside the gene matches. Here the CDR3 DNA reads TGTGCCAGCAGCGGACCCGAGCAGGGGGCCTATGGCTACACCTTC. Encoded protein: CASSGPEQGAYGYTF.

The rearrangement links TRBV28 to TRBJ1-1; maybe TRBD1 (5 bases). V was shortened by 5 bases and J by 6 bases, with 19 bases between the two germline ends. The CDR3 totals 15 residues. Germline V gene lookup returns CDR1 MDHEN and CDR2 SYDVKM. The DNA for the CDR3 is TGTGCCAGCAGTAGCGGGGGGGGAGTGGATTCTGAAGCTTTCTTT. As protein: CASSSGGGVDSEAFF. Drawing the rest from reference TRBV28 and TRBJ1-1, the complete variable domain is DVKVTQSSRYLVKRTGEKVFLECVQDMDHENMFWYRQDPGLGLRLIYFSYDVKMKEKGDIPEGYSVSREKKERFSLILESASTNQTSMYLCASSSGGGVDSEAFFGQGTRLTVV.

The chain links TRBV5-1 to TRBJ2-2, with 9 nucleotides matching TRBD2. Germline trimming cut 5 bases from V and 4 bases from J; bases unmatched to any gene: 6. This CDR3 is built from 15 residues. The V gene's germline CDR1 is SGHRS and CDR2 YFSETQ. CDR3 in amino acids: CASSLAGSVTGELFF. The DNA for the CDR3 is TGCGCCAGCAGTCTAGCGGGGAGTGTCACCGGGGAGCTGTTTTTT.

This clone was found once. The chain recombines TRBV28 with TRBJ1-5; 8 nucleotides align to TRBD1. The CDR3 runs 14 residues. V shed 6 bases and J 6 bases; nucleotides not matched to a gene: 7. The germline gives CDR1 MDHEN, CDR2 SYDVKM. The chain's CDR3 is CASRSTGEAQPQHF. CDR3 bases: TGTGCCAGCAGGTCGACAGGGGAGGCTCAGCCCCAGCATTTT.

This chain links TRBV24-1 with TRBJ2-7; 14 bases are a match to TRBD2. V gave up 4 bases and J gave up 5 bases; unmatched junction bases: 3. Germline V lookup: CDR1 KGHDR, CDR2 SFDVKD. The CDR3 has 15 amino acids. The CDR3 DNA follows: TGTGCCACCAGTGACCCGGGACTAGCGGGAGACGAGCAGTACTTC. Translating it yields CATSDPGLAGDEQYF.

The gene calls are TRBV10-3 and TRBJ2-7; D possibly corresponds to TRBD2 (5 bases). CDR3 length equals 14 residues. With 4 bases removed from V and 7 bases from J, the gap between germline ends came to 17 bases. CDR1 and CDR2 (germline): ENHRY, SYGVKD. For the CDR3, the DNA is TGTGCCATCAGTGTAGGAGGCGCTCTGGGAGAGCAGTACTTC. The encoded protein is CAISVGGALGEQYF.

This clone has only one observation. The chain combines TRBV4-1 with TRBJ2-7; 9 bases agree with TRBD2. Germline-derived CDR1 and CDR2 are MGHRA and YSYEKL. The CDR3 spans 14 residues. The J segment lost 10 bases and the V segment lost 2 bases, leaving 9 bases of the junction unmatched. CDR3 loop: CASSQPGLAPLQYF. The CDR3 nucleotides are TGCGCCAGCAGCCAACCGGGACTAGCCCCCCTTCAGTACTTC.

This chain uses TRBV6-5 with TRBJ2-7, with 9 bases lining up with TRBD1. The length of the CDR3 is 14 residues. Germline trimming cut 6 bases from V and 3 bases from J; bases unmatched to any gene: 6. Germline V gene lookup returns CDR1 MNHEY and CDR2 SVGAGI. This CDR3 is CASRQGANRYEQYF. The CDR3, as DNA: TGTGCCAGCAGACAGGGGGCTAATCGCTACGAGCAGTACTTC.

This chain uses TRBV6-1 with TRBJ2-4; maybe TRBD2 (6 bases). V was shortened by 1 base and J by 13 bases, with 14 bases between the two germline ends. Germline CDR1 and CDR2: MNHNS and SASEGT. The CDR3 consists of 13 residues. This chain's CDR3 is CASSEEWQEGQYF. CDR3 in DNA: TGTGCCAGCAGTGAAGAGTGGCAGGAGGGACAGTACTTC.

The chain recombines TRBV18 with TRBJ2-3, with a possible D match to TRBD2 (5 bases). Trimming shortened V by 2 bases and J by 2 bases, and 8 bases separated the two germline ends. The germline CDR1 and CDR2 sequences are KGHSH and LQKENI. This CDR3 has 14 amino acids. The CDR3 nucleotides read TGTGCCAGCTCACCAGGAGCGGTCACAGATACGCAGTATTTT. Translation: CASSPGAVTDTQYF.

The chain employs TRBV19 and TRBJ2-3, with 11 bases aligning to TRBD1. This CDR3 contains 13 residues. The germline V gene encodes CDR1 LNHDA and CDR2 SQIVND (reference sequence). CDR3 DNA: TGTTCTACGGGACAGGGGGGCACAGATACGCAGTATTTT. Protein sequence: CSTGQGGTDTQYF.

The CDR3 is CASSGGTVYGYTF. The CDR3 DNA sequence: TGTGCCAGTAGTGGCGGGACGGTCTATGGCTACACCTTC. This rearrangement joins TRBV19 to TRBJ1-2; a possible D gene is TRBD1 (5 bases). The V end lost 5 bases, the J end lost 4 bases, and 11 bases lay between the germline ends. The CDR3 sequence is 13 residues long. Looked up from germline, CDR1 is LNHDA and CDR2 is SQIVND (reference sequence).

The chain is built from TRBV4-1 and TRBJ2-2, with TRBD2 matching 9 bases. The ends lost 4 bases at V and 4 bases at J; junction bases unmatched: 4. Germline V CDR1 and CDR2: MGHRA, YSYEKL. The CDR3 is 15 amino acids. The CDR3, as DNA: TGCGCCAGCAGCCTAGCGGGAGCTGGCACCGGGGAGCTGTTTTTT. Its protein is CASSLAGAGTGELFF.

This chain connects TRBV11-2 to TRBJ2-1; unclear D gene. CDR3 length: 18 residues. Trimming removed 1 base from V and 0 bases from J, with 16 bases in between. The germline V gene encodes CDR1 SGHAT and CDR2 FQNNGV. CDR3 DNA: TGTGCCAGCAGCTTAGGCGGCCCGGTCCGAAGCTCCTACAATGAGCAGTTCTTC. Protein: CASSLGGPVRSSYNEQFF.

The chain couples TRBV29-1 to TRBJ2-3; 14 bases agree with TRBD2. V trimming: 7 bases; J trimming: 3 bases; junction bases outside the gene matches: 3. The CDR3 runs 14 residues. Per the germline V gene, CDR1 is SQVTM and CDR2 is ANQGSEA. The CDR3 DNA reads TGCAGCGCAAGGACTAGCGGGGGGACAGATACGCAGTATTTT. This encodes CSARTSGGTDTQYF.

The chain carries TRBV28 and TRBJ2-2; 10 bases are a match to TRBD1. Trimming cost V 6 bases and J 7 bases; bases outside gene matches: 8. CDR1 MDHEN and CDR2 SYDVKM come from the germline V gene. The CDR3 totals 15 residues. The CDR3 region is CASSTGTGAVGELFF. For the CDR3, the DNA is TGTGCCAGCAGCACCGGGACAGGGGCCGTCGGGGAGCTGTTTTTT. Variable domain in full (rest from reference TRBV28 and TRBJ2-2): DVKVTQSSRYLVKRTGEKVFLECVQDMDHENMFWYRQDPGLGLRLIYFSYDVKMKEKGDIPEGYSVSREKKERFSLILESASTNQTSMYLCASSTGTGAVGELFFGEGSRLTVL.

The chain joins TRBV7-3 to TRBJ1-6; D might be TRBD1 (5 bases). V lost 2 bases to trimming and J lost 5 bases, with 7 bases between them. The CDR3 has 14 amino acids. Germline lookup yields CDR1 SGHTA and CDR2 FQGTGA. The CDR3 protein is CASSLQGNNSPLHF. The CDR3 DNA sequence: TGTGCCAGCAGCTTACAGGGCAATAATTCACCCCTCCACTTT.

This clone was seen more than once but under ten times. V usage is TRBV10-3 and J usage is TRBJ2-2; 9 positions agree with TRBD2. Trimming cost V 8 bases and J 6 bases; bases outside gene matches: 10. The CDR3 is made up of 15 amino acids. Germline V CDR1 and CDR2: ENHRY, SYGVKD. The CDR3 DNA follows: TGTGCCATCGGGGGGACTAGCCGGTTATCCGGGGAGCTGTTTTTT. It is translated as CAIGGTSRLSGELFF.

For the CDR3, the DNA is TGTGCCAGCAGCTTAATGAGCGCTAGCGAGACAGATACGCAGTATTTT. Its translation is CASSLMSASETDTQYF. The chain employs TRBV7-3 and TRBJ2-3; D perhaps matches TRBD2 (6 bases). The length of the CDR3 is 16 residues. CDR1 and CDR2 from the germline V gene are SGHTA and FQGTGA. Between the trimmed V and J ends, which lost 1 base and 3 bases, there was a span of 14 bases.

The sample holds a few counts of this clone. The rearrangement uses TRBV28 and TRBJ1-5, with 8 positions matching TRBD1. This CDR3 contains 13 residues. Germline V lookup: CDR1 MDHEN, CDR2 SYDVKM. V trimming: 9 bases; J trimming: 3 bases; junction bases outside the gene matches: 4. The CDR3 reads CASRTGPNQPQHF. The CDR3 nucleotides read TGTGCCAGTCGGACAGGGCCCAATCAGCCCCAGCATTTT.

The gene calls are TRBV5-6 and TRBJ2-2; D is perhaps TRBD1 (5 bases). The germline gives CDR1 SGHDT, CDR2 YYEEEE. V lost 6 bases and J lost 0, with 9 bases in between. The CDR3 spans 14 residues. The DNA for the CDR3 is TGTGCCAGCACCGTAGGGGCGAACACCGGGGAGCTGTTTTTT. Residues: CASTVGANTGELFF.